Below, 26 T cell receptor beta chains from the same sample are listed, as sequenced in a study of CD8 T cells in ankylosing spondylitis (dated by TCRdb to 2017 to 2019). Receptors were amplified or captured by 5' RACE. The sequencing machine was an Illumina HiSeq 2500. In-frame beta chains were kept once TCRdb had trimmed the public reads at Q25 with fastp and called clones with MiXCR. A single entry per CDR3 protein holds the most common genes and DNA from its merged rows. The sample contains about 25,000 distinct CDR3 sequences, under 3% of them found a single time. Of the sample, approximately 8.1% falls within the top ten clones. The sequenced material came from blood, either unsorted or a sorted T cell fraction (not recorded which). These receptor sequences come from a female donor with ankylosing spondylitis or in good health (not recorded which).

The sample holds many counts of this clonotype. The chain joins TRBV9 to TRBJ2-1; 10 bases are a match to TRBD2. V was clipped by 0 bases and J by 4 bases; unmatched bases: 4. The CDR3 is made up of 16 amino acids. From germline, CDR1 is SGDLS and CDR2 YYNGEE. The CDR3 region is CASSVAPSGGYNEQFF. The DNA of the CDR3 is TGTGCCAGCAGCGTAGCCCCTAGCGGGGGATACAATGAGCAGTTCTTC.

This clonotype has at least ten counts. The V gene is TRBV9, the J gene TRBJ1-5; TRBD1 aligns across 10 bases. The CDR3 totals 14 residues. Germline values: CDR1 SGDLS, CDR2 YYNGEE. Losses at the gene ends were 4 bases for V and 5 bases for J; bases not matched to a gene: 3. CDR3 nucleotides: TGTGCCAGCAGCCCTGGACAGGGGGATCAGCCCCAGCATTTT. It codes for CASSPGQGDQPQHF.

Comments on this clonotype: A much larger clonotype is one base distant, so this may be a read error. The chain employs TRBV9 and TRBJ2-3; 10 nucleotides match TRBD2. The CDR3 is 17 residues long. CDR1 is SGDLS, CDR2 YYNGEE, per germline. The DNA of the CDR3 is TGTGCCAGCAGCGCCCAGGGGAGACTAGCGGGCACAGATACGGAGTATTTT. Translation gives CASSAQGRLAGTDTEYF.

The table lists this clonotype with many counts. This rearrangement joins TRBV9 to TRBJ2-1, with 7 bases matching TRBD1. This CDR3 has 14 residues. Germline CDR1 and CDR2: SGDLS and YYNGEE. Germline trimming cut 3 bases from V and 4 bases from J; bases unmatched to any gene: 4. The CDR3 reads CASSEGQRYNEQFF. The CDR3 DNA is TGTGCCAGCAGCGAGGGACAGCGGTACAATGAGCAGTTCTTC.

Many counts were recorded for this clonotype. The chain employs TRBV9 and TRBJ2-3, with 12 positions matching TRBD2. The CDR3 has 17 residues. CDR1 and CDR2 (germline): SGDLS, YYNGEE. V shed 0 bases and J 5 bases; nucleotides not matched to a gene: 7. The CDR3 loop is CASSVARTSGEKDTQYF. The CDR3 nucleotides read TGTGCCAGCAGCGTAGCTAGGACTAGCGGGGAGAAAGATACGCAGTATTTT.

This clonotype was seen at least ten times. This rearrangement joins TRBV9 to TRBJ1-2; D is possibly TRBD1 (5 bases). Germline V gene data show CDR1 as SGDLS and CDR2 as YYNGEE. V lost 0 bases and J lost 5, with 11 bases in between. The CDR3 has 14 amino acids. The CDR3 reads CASSVELGRYGYTF. The CDR3 DNA reads as TGTGCCAGCAGCGTAGAATTGGGACGATATGGCTACACCTTC.

In this sample, this clonotype turned up many times. The chain joins TRBV9 to TRBJ2-3; no reliable D call. With 0 bases removed from V and 1 base from J, the gap between germline ends came to 6 bases. The CDR3 is 14 residues long. The germline V gene has CDR1 SGDLS and CDR2 YYNGEE. CDR3 amino acids: CASSVGRGTDTQYF. The CDR3 DNA follows: TGTGCCAGCAGCGTAGGACGGGGCACAGATACGCAGTATTTT.

This clonotype has a count of ten or more. This chain connects TRBV9 to TRBJ2-1; perhaps TRBD2 as D (5 bases). CDR3 size: 11 residues. Looked up from germline, CDR1 is SGDLS and CDR2 is YYNGEE. The V and J ends lost 5 bases and 9 bases respectively, with 9 bases between them. The CDR3 loop reads CASRAAGEQFF. The CDR3 DNA follows: TGTGCCAGCAGGGCTGCGGGTGAGCAGTTCTTC.

This clonotype occurred many times. The rearrangement links TRBV9 to TRBJ2-5; TRBD2 matches 14 bases. The CDR3 is 15 amino acids. Trimming at V came to 3 bases and at J to 3 bases, leaving 1 base not matched to a gene. The germline CDR1 and CDR2 sequences are SGDLS and YYNGEE. For the CDR3, the DNA is TGTGCCAGCAGCGCGGGACTAGCGGGAGAAGAGACCCAGTACTTC. It translates to CASSAGLAGEETQYF.

Sample share makes this clonotype medium-sized. This sequence joins TRBV9 and TRBJ2-1; the D call may be TRBD1 or TRBD2 (5 bases each). Trimming took 0 bases from V and 10 from J, leaving 14 bases between them. Germline CDR1 SGDLS, CDR2 YYNGEE. CDR3 length: 14 amino acids. The CDR3 region has the DNA TGTGCCAGCAGCGTAGAACTAGGAGACAGCGAGCAGTTCTTC. This sequence encodes CASSVELGDSEQFF.

In this sample, this clonotype turned up many times. The junction and the germline gene differ at one end; a read error may be behind it. This sequence joins TRBV29-1 and TRBJ2-7, with TRBD2 as a possible D gene (6 bases). Germline V gives CDR1 SQVTM, CDR2 ANQGSEA. This CDR3 comprises 13 residues. The CDR3 DNA reads as TGCAGCGTTGATGCGGGAACATCCTCCGAGCAGTACTTC. Translation: CSVDAGTSSEQYF.

This clonotype was detected many times. The chain has TRBV9 and TRBJ2-3; 8 bases agree with TRBD1. CDR1 is SGDLS, CDR2 YYNGEE, per germline. With 4 bases clipped from V and 0 bases from J, the junction kept 7 bases outside the gene matches. The length of the CDR3 is 16 residues. The CDR3 nucleotides read TGTGCCAGCAGCCCATGGGACAGGCCTAGCACAGATACGCAGTATTTT. Translated: CASSPWDRPSTDTQYF.

This clonotype was recorded many times. The chain links TRBV9 to TRBJ2-5; 11 nucleotides match TRBD2. CDR3 size: 16 residues. V was clipped by 3 bases and J by 7 bases; unmatched bases: 11. The germline V gene encodes CDR1 SGDLS and CDR2 YYNGEE. CDR3 region: CASSAHSGRGITTQYF. The CDR3 nucleotides read TGTGCCAGCAGCGCCCATAGCGGGAGGGGTATAACGACCCAGTACTTC.

This clonotype was observed many times. The V and J genes are TRBV9 and TRBJ1-2; 8 nucleotides match TRBD1. Germline-derived CDR1 and CDR2 are SGDLS and YYNGEE. V was pared by 3 bases and J by 0 bases, with 10 bases of the junction left unmatched. There are 17 residues in the CDR3. The CDR3 DNA sequence: TGTGCCAGCAGCGCCGGAGGTTGGGACAGGACTAACTATGGCTACACCTTC. As protein: CASSAGGWDRTNYGYTF. The full variable domain, in which reference TRBV9 and TRBJ1-2 provide the parts outside the CDR3, is DSGVTQTPKHLITATGQRVTLRCSPRSGDLSVYWYQQSLDQGLQFLIQYYNGEERAKGNILERFSAQQFPDLHSELNLSSLELGDSALYFCASSAGGWDRTNYGYTFGSGTRLTVV.

This clonotype was seen at least ten times. The rearrangement joins TRBV9 to TRBJ2-1; the match to TRBD2 covers 7 bases. This CDR3 has 16 amino acids. V shed 2 bases, J shed 2 bases, and the junction held 7 bases outside the gene matches. The germline V gene has CDR1 SGDLS and CDR2 YYNGEE. The CDR3 is CASSVELAATYNEQFF. The CDR3 DNA follows: TGTGCCAGCAGCGTGGAGCTAGCGGCTACCTACAATGAGCAGTTCTTC.

This clonotype has a count of ten or more. This chain uses TRBV9 with TRBJ1-5, with TRBD1 matching 7 bases. Losses at the gene ends were 3 bases for V and 3 bases for J; bases not matched to a gene: 3. Germline values: CDR1 SGDLS, CDR2 YYNGEE. The CDR3 spans 14 residues. The CDR3 DNA reads TGTGCCAGCAGCGGGGGACAGATCAATCAGCCCCAGCATTTT. Translation gives CASSGGQINQPQHF.

This clonotype was counted many times. V usage is TRBV9 and J usage is TRBJ1-4; D is ambiguous. The germline gives CDR1 SGDLS, CDR2 YYNGEE. The V gene lost 0 bases and the J gene lost 2 bases, with 5 bases spanning the gap. CDR3 length: 14 residues. The CDR3 nucleotides read TGTGCCAGCAGCGTAGGAGGGACTAATGAAAAACTGTTTTTT. This translates into CASSVGGTNEKLFF.

This clonotype was observed at least ten times. J is TRBJ2-3 and V is TRBV9, with unresolved D. The CDR3 sequence is 16 residues long. The germline V gene encodes CDR1 SGDLS and CDR2 YYNGEE. Trimming stripped 0 bases from V and 0 bases from J, with 11 bases between. CDR3 bases: TGTGCCAGCAGCGTAGCGGGCGCCTCTAGCACAGATACGCAGTATTTT. This codes for CASSVAGASSTDTQYF.

V is TRBV9 and J is TRBJ2-3, with D possibly matching TRBD1 (6 bases). Germline lookup yields CDR1 SGDLS and CDR2 YYNGEE. CDR3 length: 16 residues. V was clipped by 2 bases and J by 1 base, with 14 bases between them. The CDR3 sequence is CASSVLQGARTDTQYF. The DNA for the CDR3 is TGTGCCAGCAGCGTCTTACAGGGAGCCCGCACAGATACGCAGTATTTT.

This clonotype is medium-sized. The genes are TRBV9 and TRBJ2-4, with D possibly matching TRBD1 (6 bases). Per the germline V gene, CDR1 is SGDLS and CDR2 is YYNGEE. Trimming left V 4 bases short and J 0 bases short, with 14 bases between. This CDR3 region has 16 residues. This chain's CDR3 is CASSPHDRLAKNIQYF. DNA of the CDR3: TGTGCCAGCAGCCCTCACGACAGGCTAGCCAAAAACATTCAGTACTTC.

The rearrangement uses TRBV9 and TRBJ2-3, with 9 bases that match TRBD2. CDR1 is SGDLS, CDR2 YYNGEE, per germline. Trimming took 2 bases from V and 5 from J; bases not matched to a gene: 12. The CDR3 spans 17 residues. CDR3 nucleotides: TGTGCCAGCAGCGTCACCCCCGCTAGCGGGACGATAGATACGCAGTATTTT. Translation: CASSVTPASGTIDTQYF.

This clonotype occurred many times. The gene calls are TRBV9 and TRBJ2-1, with 9 bases that match TRBD2. J lost 9 bases, V lost 6 bases, and 7 bases had no gene match. This CDR3 is 13 amino acids long. Germline V gene sequence: CDR1 SGDLS, CDR2 YYNGEE. For the CDR3, the DNA is TGTGCCAGCAATGCGGGGGGGCCAGGTGAGCAGTTCTTC. Translating it yields CASNAGGPGEQFF.

This clonotype was detected ten times or more. The V and J genes are TRBV9 and TRBJ2-5; TRBD2 matches at 12 bases. Germline V gene lookup returns CDR1 SGDLS and CDR2 YYNGEE. This CDR3 comprises 15 residues. The V gene end was trimmed by 4 bases and the J gene end by 5 bases; junction bases not matched to a gene: 6. The CDR3 nucleotides read TGTGCCAGCAGCCCTAGACTAGCGGGAGATGAGACCCAGTACTTC. Amino acid sequence: CASSPRLAGDETQYF.

This clonotype was recorded at least ten times. The chain couples TRBV9 to TRBJ2-5; TRBD2 aligns across 8 bases. V shed 0 bases and J 4 bases; nucleotides not matched to a gene: 8. CDR1 is SGDLS and CDR2 is YYNGEE in the germline V gene. The CDR3 runs to 16 residues. CDR3 sequence: CASSVAGGPGGETQYF. The DNA for the CDR3 is TGTGCCAGCAGCGTAGCGGGGGGGCCAGGCGGAGAGACCCAGTACTTC.

This clonotype was seen at least ten times. The chain employs TRBV9 and TRBJ2-1, with a tentative D call TRBD2 (5 bases). The germline gives CDR1 SGDLS, CDR2 YYNGEE. This CDR3 region has 16 residues. V lost 0 bases and J 10 bases, leaving 20 bases between the germline ends. CDR3 loop: CASSVGIGIGLPEQFF. For the CDR3, the DNA is TGTGCCAGCAGCGTAGGAATAGGTATCGGACTGCCCGAGCAGTTCTTC.

This clonotype was recorded at least ten times. The chain employs TRBV9 and TRBJ2-1, with D maybe TRBD2 (5 bases). The CDR3 sequence is 15 residues long. Deletions cut 0 bases from V and 5 bases from J, with 12 bases between. Germline loops: CDR1 SGDLS, CDR2 YYNGEE. The CDR3 sequence: CASSVGPDYHNEQFF. The CDR3 coding sequence is TGTGCCAGCAGCGTAGGCCCTGACTACCACAATGAGCAGTTCTTC.